A selection of T cell receptor beta chains follows, all from one sample in a study of regulatory T cells in long-lasting Graves disease. TCRdb reanalysed the multiplex PCR reads using MiXCR and keeps one entry per CDR3 protein. This table has under 500,000 distinct CDR3 sequences, less than 25% appearing once. The input for sequencing was peripheral blood mononuclear cells (PBMCs), taken when the disease was refractory, from a patient treated with antithyroid drugs. The receptors come from a female donor with Graves disease. Both conserved end residues are part of each CDR3. D genes are given only for firm matches. Where a row states a size, it is once, few, many or the class of an expanded clone; other rows omit it.

D gene	J gene	V gene	clone size	CDR3 DNA	CDR3 protein
-	TRBJ2-7	TRBV12-3/TRBV12-4	many	TGTGCCAGCTTACAGACGGGTACCTACGAGCAGTACTTC	CASLQTGTYEQYF
-	TRBJ1-2	TRBV18	many	TGTGCCAGCTCATCAGGAATCACTAACTATGGCTACACCTTC	CASSSGITNYGYTF
-	TRBJ1-2	TRBV20-1	many	TGCAGTGCTAGGGGGGGAGCTAACTATGGCTACACCTTC	CSARGGANYGYTF
-	TRBJ1-1	TRBV3-1	many	TGTGCCAGCAGCCAGCTTGACAGGAACACTGAAGCTTTCTTT	CASSQLDRNTEAFF
-	TRBJ1-4	TRBV6-1	few	TGTGCCAGCAGGGGGCTTTTTGAAAAACTGTTTTTT	CASRGLFEKLFF
-	TRBJ1-2	TRBV28	many	TGTGCCAGCAGTTTATCAGGGCAGACTAACTATGGCTACACCTTC	CASSLSGQTNYGYTF
-	TRBJ1-4	TRBV29-1	-	TGCAGCGTTGCACACCCTAATGAAAAACTGTTTTTT	CSVAHPNEKLFF
TRBD1	TRBJ1-2	TRBV12-3/TRBV12-4	many	TGTGCCAGCAGCGAGACCGGGACAGCCTATGGCTACACCTTC	CASSETGTAYGYTF
-	TRBJ1-1	TRBV30	many	TGTGCCTGGAGTGGCGTGAACACTGAAGCTTTCTTT	CAWSGVNTEAFF
-	TRBJ2-7	TRBV5-1	many	TGCGCCAGCACTCAAACCCCCTTCCAGGGCTACGAGCAGTACTTC	CASTQTPFQGYEQYF
-	TRBJ1-2	TRBV7-9	few	TGTGCCAGCAGCTTAGCGGGACTCGGTGGCTACACCTTC	CASSLAGLGGYTF
TRBD1	TRBJ1-4	TRBV7-2	-	TGTGCCAGCAGCTTAGTATCCAGGGGGCATGAAAAACTGTTTTTT	CASSLVSRGHEKLFF
-	TRBJ1-5	TRBV28	many	TGTGCCAGCAGTTTTGACAATCAGCCCCAGCATTTT	CASSFDNQPQHF
-	TRBJ2-2	TRBV28	few	TGTGCCAGCAGACCTGTAATGACGGGGCTCAGGACCGGGGAGCTGTTTTTT	CASRPVMTGLRTGELFF
-	TRBJ1-2	TRBV27	many	TGTGCCAGCAGACCCTACCTTAACTATGGCTACACCTTC	CASRPYLNYGYTF
-	TRBJ2-2	TRBV28	many	TGTGCCAGCACCTTACACCCGAACACCGGGGAGCTGTTTTTT	CASTLHPNTGELFF
-	TRBJ2-7	TRBV12-3/TRBV12-4	few	TGTGCCAGCAGTTCCATAGGGGGTGGGGAGCAGTACTTC	CASSSIGGGEQYF
-	TRBJ2-5	TRBV12-3/TRBV12-4	many	TGTGCCAGCAGTTTTTCCTACCCAGGGGAGACCCAGTACTTC	CASSFSYPGETQYF
TRBD2	TRBJ2-7	TRBV7-2	-	TGTGCCAGCAGCTGGGACTCTAGCGGGTACGAGCAGTACTTC	CASSWDSSGYEQYF
TRBD1	TRBJ2-7	TRBV3-1	few	TGTGCCAGCAGCCGCGTAGGACAGGGGGCCTACGAGCAGTACTTC	CASSRVGQGAYEQYF
TRBD1	TRBJ1-2	TRBV15	-	TGTGCCACCAGCAGGGGGACAGGGGACTATGGCTACACCTTC	CATSRGTGDYGYTF
-	TRBJ1-1	TRBV29-1	many	TGCACCGCTCAGGGAACCCGGGACACTGAAGCTTTCTTT	CTAQGTRDTEAFF
-	TRBJ1-5	TRBV20-1	few	TGCAGTGCTAGGGGGAGCACCAATCAGCCCCAGCATTTT	CSARGSTNQPQHF
-	TRBJ1-3	TRBV12-3/TRBV12-4	-	TGTGCCAGCAGCCCGGGACATGGGGTCTCTGGAAACACCATATATTTT	CASSPGHGVSGNTIYF
TRBD2	TRBJ2-7	TRBV24-1	few	TGTGCCACCAGTGATTCGGGACTAGCGGGAGCACACGAGCAGTACTTC	CATSDSGLAGAHEQYF
-	TRBJ2-2	TRBV29-1	-	TGCAGCATACGGGCCACGAACACCGGGGAGCTGTTTTTT	CSIRATNTGELFF
TRBD1	TRBJ2-7	TRBV7-2	few	TGTGCCAGCAGCTTAGCAGCGGGACAGGGGGAGCAGTACTTC	CASSLAAGQGEQYF
TRBD2	TRBJ2-7	TRBV6-1	many	TGTGCCATCCTACGGACTAGCGGCTACGAGCAGTACTTC	CAILRTSGYEQYF
-	TRBJ1-2	TRBV4-3	-	TGCGCCAGCAGCCAAGATCTAAACAGCAACTATGGCTACACCTTC	CASSQDLNSNYGYTF
TRBD2	TRBJ2-7	TRBV2	many	TGTGCCAGCAGTTACCCCGAGAGACTAGCGGGAGCCTACGAGCAGTACTTC	CASSYPERLAGAYEQYF
TRBD2	TRBJ2-3	TRBV28	many	TGTGCCAGCACCCCCATCCGAGCGGGAAGACGAGCGCAGTATTTT	CASTPIRAGRRAQYF
-	TRBJ2-5	TRBV6-2/TRBV6-3	-	TGTGCCAGCAGTTACGATCTACGCCAAGGGACCCAGTACTTC	CASSYDLRQGTQYF
TRBD1	TRBJ1-1	TRBV9	few	TGTGCCAGCAGCCGACAGGGGAGAGGCTTTGAAGCTTTCTTT	CASSRQGRGFEAFF
-	TRBJ2-1	TRBV7-2	-	TGTGCCAGCAGTTGGCGGAAGAGCTCCTACAATGAGCAGTTCTTC	CASSWRKSSYNEQFF